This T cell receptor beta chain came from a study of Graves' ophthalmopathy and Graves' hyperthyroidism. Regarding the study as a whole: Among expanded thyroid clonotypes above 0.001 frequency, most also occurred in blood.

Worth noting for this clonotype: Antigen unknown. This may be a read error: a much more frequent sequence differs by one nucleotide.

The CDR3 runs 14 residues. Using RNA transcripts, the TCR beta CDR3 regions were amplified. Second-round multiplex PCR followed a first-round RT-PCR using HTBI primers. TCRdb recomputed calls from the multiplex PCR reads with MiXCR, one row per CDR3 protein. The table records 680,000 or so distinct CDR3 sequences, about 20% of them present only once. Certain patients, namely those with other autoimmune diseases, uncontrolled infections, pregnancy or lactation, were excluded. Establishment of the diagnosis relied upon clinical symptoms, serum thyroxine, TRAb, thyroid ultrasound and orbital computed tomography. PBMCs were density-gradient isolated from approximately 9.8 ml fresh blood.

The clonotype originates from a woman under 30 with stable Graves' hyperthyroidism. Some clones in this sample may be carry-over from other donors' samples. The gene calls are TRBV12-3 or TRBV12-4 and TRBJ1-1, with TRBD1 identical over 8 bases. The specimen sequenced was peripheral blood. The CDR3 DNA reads TGTTCCAGCGGTTTTACAGGGGGGGTCACTGAAGCTTTCTTT. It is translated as CSSGFTGGVTEAFF.